These 22 T cell receptor beta chains were sequenced from one sample in a study of T cell responses to AZD1222 COVID-19 vaccine. Generated by immunoSEQ multiplex PCR, the TCRdb table keeps only in-frame clones and is missing some. The sample has around 150,000 clones; 92% are singletons. The sample consisted of peripheral blood, taken 28 days after the second AZD1222 dose. These receptors were collected from an adult who received the AZD1222 COVID-19 vaccine.

V gene TRBV3-1 (or the pseudogene TRBV3-2) combines with J gene TRBJ1-2, with D unclear. Trimming shortened V by 0 bases and J by 4 bases, and 18 bases separated the two germline ends. CDR1 and CDR2 (germline): LGHDT, YNNKEL (reference sequence). The CDR3 spans 17 residues. This CDR3 is CASSQEQLLAGPYGYTF. For the CDR3, the DNA is TGTGCCAGCAGCCAAGAACAATTACTGGCAGGTCCCTATGGCTACACCTTC.

V and J are TRBV6-4 and TRBJ1-1; the D is unclear. Germline values: CDR1 MRHNA, CDR2 SNTAGT. The V gene lost 2 bases and the J gene lost 1 base, with 8 bases spanning the gap. CDR3 length equals 14 residues. For the CDR3, the DNA is TGTGCCAGCAGTGACGTACGGGGGAACACTGAAGCTTTCTTT. Translated: CASSDVRGNTEAFF.

The rearrangement links TRBV6-1 to TRBJ1-5; D remains ambiguous. This CDR3 region has 12 residues. V was cut by 2 bases and J by 7 bases, with 6 bases left in between. The germline gives CDR1 MNHNS, CDR2 SASEGT. The CDR3 DNA reads as TGTGCCAGCAGTGAACGGGGACAGCCCCAGCATTTT. Translating it yields CASSERGQPQHF.

This chain connects TRBV30 to TRBJ1-4, with 9 nucleotides matching TRBD1. CDR3 length: 14 residues. The V gene end was trimmed by 1 base and the J gene end by 6 bases; junction bases not matched to a gene: 3. CDR1 is GTSNPN and CDR2 is SVGIG in the germline V gene (reference sequence). CDR3 nucleotides: TGTGCCTGGAGTGAGGGACAGGGCTATGAAAAACTGTTTTTT. Translation gives CAWSEGQGYEKLFF.

V and J are TRBV5-5 and TRBJ1-4; 8 bases are shared with TRBD1. V gave up 1 base and J gave up 7 bases; unmatched junction bases: 3. Germline assignment: CDR1 SGHKS and CDR2 YYEKEE (reference sequence). The CDR3 length is 14 residues. The CDR3 nucleotides are TGTGCCAGCAGCTTGACAGGGGGAATTGAAAAACTGTTTTTT. Translating it yields CASSLTGGIEKLFF.

This chain connects TRBV15 to TRBJ1-5; D call uncertain. The CDR3 contains 15 residues. Germline V gives CDR1 LNHNV, CDR2 YYDKDF (reference sequence). V was trimmed by 3 bases and J by 0 bases, leaving 9 bases between them. Here the CDR3 DNA reads TGTGCCACCAGCAGCGGGCACAATAGCAATCAGCCCCAGCATTTT. Protein product: CATSSGHNSNQPQHF.

The chain recombines TRBV28 with TRBJ2-4; a weak D match, TRBD2 (5 bases). The CDR3 length is 14 residues. CDR1 and CDR2 (germline): MDHEN, SYDVKM. V lost 3 bases, J lost 8 bases, and 14 bases lay in between. Here the CDR3 DNA reads TGTGCCAGCAGTTTGAGAGGGATTGTAGACATTCAGTACTTC. Translating gives CASSLRGIVDIQYF.

The chain couples TRBV27 to TRBJ1-5; the D gene is possibly TRBD1 (5 bases). Trimming stripped 6 bases from V and 2 bases from J, with 17 bases between. The CDR3 covers 16 residues. Germline CDR1 is MNHEY and CDR2 is SMNVEV (reference sequence). The CDR3 region has the DNA TGTGCCAGCAGGTCCGGGGGGTATGGCGGCAATCAGCCCCAGCATTTT. Amino acid sequence: CASRSGGYGGNQPQHF.

This chain uses TRBV5-1 with TRBJ1-4, with unresolved D. The CDR3 contains 13 residues. Germline loops: CDR1 SGHRS, CDR2 YFSETQ. V was pared by 2 bases and J by 6 bases, with 8 bases between. CDR3 in DNA: TGCGCCAGCAGCTTTGGGTCGCATGAAAAACTGTTTTTT. This sequence encodes CASSFGSHEKLFF.

The chain uses TRBV7-2 and TRBJ1-6; D remains unclear. The germline CDR1 and CDR2 sequences are SGHTA and FQGNSA. The CDR3 extends over 13 amino acids. Trimming stripped 5 bases from V and 6 bases from J, with 8 bases between. The CDR3, as DNA: TGTGCCAGCAGCCCTATGGCTAATTCACCCCTCCACTTT. The encoded protein is CASSPMANSPLHF.

This chain links TRBV3-1 (or the pseudogene TRBV3-2) with TRBJ1-3; tentative D call: TRBD1 (5 bases). Germline V gene sequence: CDR1 LGHDT, CDR2 YNNKEL (reference sequence). Trimming cost V 6 bases and J 8 bases, with 17 bases left between them. The CDR3 has 14 amino acids. The CDR3 reads CASRLKGSVDTIYF. The CDR3 coding sequence is TGTGCCAGCAGGCTGAAGGGGAGTGTGGACACCATATATTTT.

The chain combines TRBV24-1 with TRBJ1-3; D might be TRBD1 (6 bases). V gave up 7 bases and J gave up 0 bases, with 15 bases separating them. Germline V lookup: CDR1 KGHDR, CDR2 SFDVKD. The CDR3 length is 16 residues. The CDR3 is CATRETGYTSGNTIYF. In DNA form, the CDR3 reads TGTGCCACCAGGGAGACAGGCTACACCTCTGGAAACACCATATATTTT.

The V gene is TRBV29-1, the J gene TRBJ1-5, with D possibly being TRBD1 (6 bases). Looked up from germline, CDR1 is SQVTM and CDR2 is ANQGSEA. CDR3 length equals 13 residues. The V end was cut by 7 bases, the J end by 4 bases, with 14 bases between. CDR3 in amino acids: CSASTGRNQPQHF. CDR3 in DNA: TGCAGCGCGTCGACAGGTCGTAATCAGCCCCAGCATTTT.

The J gene is TRBJ1-1, the V gene TRBV2; D is possibly TRBD1 (5 bases). Looked up from germline, CDR1 is SNHLY and CDR2 is FYNNEI. The CDR3 spans 15 residues. V lost 10 bases and J 4 bases, leaving 22 bases between the germline ends. CDR3: CANAVGEGLTTEAFF. The CDR3 DNA follows: TGTGCCAACGCAGTTGGGGAGGGACTCACCACTGAAGCTTTCTTT.

This clone was seen just once. V is TRBV5-1 and J is TRBJ1-1; 7 positions match TRBD1. CDR1 SGHRS and CDR2 YFSETQ come from the germline V gene. V dropped 3 bases and J dropped 4; count of bases not matched to a gene: 12. This CDR3 is built from 16 residues. In DNA, the CDR3 is TGCGCCAGCAGCTCAGCCGGGACAGTGTGGGGCACTGAAGCTTTCTTT. It encodes CASSSAGTVWGTEAFF. Filled out from reference TRBV5-1 and TRBJ1-1, the complete variable domain reads KAGVTQTPRYLIKTRGQQVTLSCSPISGHRSVSWYQQTPGQGLQFLFEYFSETQRNKGNFPGRFSGRQFSNSRSEMNVSTLELGDSALYLCASSSAGTVWGTEAFFGQGTRLTVV.

The V gene is TRBV5-8, the J gene TRBJ1-1; TRBD1 is a possible D gene (5 bases). The V gene lost 7 bases and the J gene lost 3 bases, with 13 bases spanning the gap. The CDR3 contains 13 residues. CDR1 and CDR2 (germline): SGHTS, YDEGEE. The CDR3, as DNA: TGTGCCAGCGCGGGGCAATGGGACACTGAAGCTTTCTTT. Encoded protein: CASAGQWDTEAFF.

This chain joins TRBV29-1 and TRBJ1-1; TRBD1 matches 7 bases. V lost 2 bases to trimming and J lost 4 bases; unmatched junction nucleotides: 7. Germline-derived CDR1 and CDR2 are SQVTM and ANQGSEA. The CDR3 has 14 amino acids. The CDR3 here is CSVESGQSITEAFF. The CDR3 bases are TGCAGCGTTGAATCGGGACAGTCTATCACTGAAGCTTTCTTT.

This sequence joins TRBV6-5 and TRBJ1-1, with TRBD1 identical over 7 bases. The V gene's germline CDR1 is MNHEY and CDR2 SVGAGI. V was pared by 0 bases and J by 0 bases, with 4 bases of the junction left unmatched. The CDR3 sequence is 16 residues long. CDR3 region: CASSYSGTVMNTEAFF. CDR3 nucleotide sequence: TGTGCCAGCAGTTACTCGGGGACAGTGATGAACACTGAAGCTTTCTTT.

The chain employs TRBV5-1 and TRBJ2-7, with D perhaps given as TRBD1 or TRBD2 (6 bases each). V was clipped by 0 bases and J by 4 bases, with 17 bases between them. The CDR3 has 16 amino acids. The germline gives CDR1 SGHRS, CDR2 YFSETQ. In DNA, the CDR3 is TGCGCCAGCAGCTTGGGGAACAGGGAGGCCACTTACGAGCAGTACTTC. Translation gives CASSLGNREATYEQYF.

The chain couples TRBV5-1 to TRBJ2-4; D gene uncertain. From germline, CDR1 is SGHRS and CDR2 YFSETQ. The CDR3 is made up of 15 amino acids. Trimming removed 4 bases from V and 0 bases from J, with 11 bases in between. DNA for the CDR3: TGCGCCAGCAGCCTCGGCGATCTAGCCAAAAACATTCAGTACTTC. Translating it yields CASSLGDLAKNIQYF.

This sequence joins TRBV30 and TRBJ2-7; D may be TRBD2 (5 bases). Deletions cut 1 base from V and 2 bases from J, with 15 bases between. Germline V gene data show CDR1 as GTSNPN and CDR2 as SVGIG (reference sequence). The CDR3 is 15 residues long. CDR3 amino acids: CAWSGWRAGTYEQYF. For the CDR3, the DNA is TGTGCCTGGAGTGGGTGGCGGGCTGGAACCTACGAGCAGTACTTC.

The chain is built from TRBV24-1 and TRBJ2-1; 7 positions match TRBD2. Germline lookup yields CDR1 KGHDR and CDR2 SFDVKD. J gave up 4 bases and V 7 bases, and 27 bases lay outside the gene matches. The CDR3 is made up of 21 amino acids. The chain's CDR3 is CATSATPGKGVGEGLYNEQFF. In DNA form, the CDR3 reads TGTGCCACCAGCGCCACCCCAGGGAAGGGCGTGGGGGAGGGCCTTTACAATGAGCAGTTCTTC.